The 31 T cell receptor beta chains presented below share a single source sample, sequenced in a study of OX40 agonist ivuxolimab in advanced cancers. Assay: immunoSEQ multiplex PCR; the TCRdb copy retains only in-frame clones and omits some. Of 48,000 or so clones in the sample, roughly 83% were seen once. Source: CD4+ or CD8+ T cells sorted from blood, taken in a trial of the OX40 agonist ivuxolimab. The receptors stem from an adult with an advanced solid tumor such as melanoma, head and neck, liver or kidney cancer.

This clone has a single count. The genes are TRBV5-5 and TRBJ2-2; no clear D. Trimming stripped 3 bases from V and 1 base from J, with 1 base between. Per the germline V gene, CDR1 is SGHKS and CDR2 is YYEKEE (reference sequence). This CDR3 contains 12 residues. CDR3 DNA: TGTGCCAGCAGCTGGAACACCGGGGAGCTGTTTTTT. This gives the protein CASSWNTGELFF.

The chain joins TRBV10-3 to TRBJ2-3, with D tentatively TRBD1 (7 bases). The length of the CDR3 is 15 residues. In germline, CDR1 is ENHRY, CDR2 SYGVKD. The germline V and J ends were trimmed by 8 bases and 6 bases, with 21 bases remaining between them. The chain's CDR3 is CAIQGGARSPDTQYF. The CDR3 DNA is TGTGCCATCCAGGGGGGCGCGCGGTCCCCTGATACGCAGTATTTT.

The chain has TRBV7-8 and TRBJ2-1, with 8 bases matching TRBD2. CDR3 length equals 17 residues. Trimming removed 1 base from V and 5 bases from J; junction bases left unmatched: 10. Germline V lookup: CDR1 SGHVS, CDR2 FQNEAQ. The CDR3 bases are TGTGCCAGCAGCTTAGGTCGGCTAGCGGGTAGAGACAATGAGCAGTTCTTC. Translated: CASSLGRLAGRDNEQFF.

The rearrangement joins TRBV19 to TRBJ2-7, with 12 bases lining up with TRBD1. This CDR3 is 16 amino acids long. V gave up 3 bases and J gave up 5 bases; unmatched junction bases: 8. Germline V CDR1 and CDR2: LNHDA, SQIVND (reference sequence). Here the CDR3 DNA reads TGTGCCAGTAGTATTTATTCTGGGACAGGGGGCCACGAGCAGTACTTC. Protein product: CASSIYSGTGGHEQYF. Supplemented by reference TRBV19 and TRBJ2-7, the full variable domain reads DGGITQSPKYLFRKEGQNVTLSCEQNLNHDAMYWYRQDPGQGLRLIYYSQIVNDFQKGDIAEGYSVSREKKESFPLTVTSAQKNPTAFYLCASSIYSGTGGHEQYFGPGTRLTVT.

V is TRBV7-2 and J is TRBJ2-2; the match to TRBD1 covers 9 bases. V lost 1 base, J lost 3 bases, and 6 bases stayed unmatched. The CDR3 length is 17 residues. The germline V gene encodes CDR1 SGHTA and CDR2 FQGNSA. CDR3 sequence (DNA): TGTGCCAGCAGCTTAGATTACAGGGGGCTCGACACCGGGGAGCTGTTTTTT. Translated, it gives CASSLDYRGLDTGELFF.

The CDR3 loop reads CASSRSGGRGNNEQFF. In nucleotides, the CDR3 is TGTGCCAGCAGCCGGTCGGGGGGCAGGGGCAACAATGAGCAGTTCTTC. This chain links TRBV7-2 with TRBJ2-1; D perhaps matches TRBD2 (7 bases). The germline CDR1 and CDR2 sequences are SGHTA and FQGNSA. Trimming removed 5 bases at V and 5 bases at J, with 19 bases between. CDR3 size: 16 residues.

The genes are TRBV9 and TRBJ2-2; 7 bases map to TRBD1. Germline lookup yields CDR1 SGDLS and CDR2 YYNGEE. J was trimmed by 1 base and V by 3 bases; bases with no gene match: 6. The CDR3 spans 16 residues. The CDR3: CASSATGAGNTGELFF. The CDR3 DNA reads TGTGCCAGCAGCGCTACAGGGGCCGGGAACACCGGGGAGCTGTTTTTT.

The chain's CDR3 is CASSLTSSTGELFF. DNA of the CDR3: TGTGCCAGCAGCTTAACGAGCAGTACCGGGGAGCTGTTTTTT. V and J are TRBV7-3 and TRBJ2-2, with no clear D. V gave up 0 bases and J gave up 5 bases, with 7 bases separating them. Germline lookup yields CDR1 SGHTA and CDR2 FQGTGA. The CDR3 is made up of 14 amino acids.

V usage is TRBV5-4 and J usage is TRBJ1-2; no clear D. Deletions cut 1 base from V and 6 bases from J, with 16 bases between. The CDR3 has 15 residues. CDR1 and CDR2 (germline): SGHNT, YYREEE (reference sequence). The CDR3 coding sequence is TGTGCCAGCAGCTTGTCTGAGTCCGACGGACATGGCTACACCTTC. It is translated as CASSLSESDGHGYTF. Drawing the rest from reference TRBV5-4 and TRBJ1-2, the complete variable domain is ETGVTQSPTHLIKTRGQQVTLRCSSQSGHNTVSWYQQALGQGPQFIFQYYREEENGRGNFPPRFSGLQFPNYSSELNVNALELDDSALYLCASSLSESDGHGYTFGSGTRLTVV.

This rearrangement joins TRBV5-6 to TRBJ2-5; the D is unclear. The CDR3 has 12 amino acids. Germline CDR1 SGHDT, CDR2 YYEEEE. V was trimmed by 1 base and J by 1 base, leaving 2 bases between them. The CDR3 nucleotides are TGTGCCAGCAGCTTGATCCAAGAGACCCAGTACTTC. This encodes CASSLIQETQYF.

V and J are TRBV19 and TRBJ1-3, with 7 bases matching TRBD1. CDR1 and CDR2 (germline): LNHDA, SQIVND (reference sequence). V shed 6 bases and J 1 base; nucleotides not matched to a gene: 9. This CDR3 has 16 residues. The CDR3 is CASSFNEQGSGNTIYF. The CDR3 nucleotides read TGTGCCAGTAGCTTTAACGAACAGGGGTCTGGAAACACCATATATTTT.

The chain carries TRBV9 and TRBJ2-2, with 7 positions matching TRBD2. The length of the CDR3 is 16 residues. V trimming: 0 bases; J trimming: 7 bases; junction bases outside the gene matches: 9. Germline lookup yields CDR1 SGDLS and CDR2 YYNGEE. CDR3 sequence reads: CASSVGPTAGDGELFF. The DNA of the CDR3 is TGTGCCAGCAGCGTAGGCCCAACTGCGGGAGACGGGGAGCTGTTTTTT.

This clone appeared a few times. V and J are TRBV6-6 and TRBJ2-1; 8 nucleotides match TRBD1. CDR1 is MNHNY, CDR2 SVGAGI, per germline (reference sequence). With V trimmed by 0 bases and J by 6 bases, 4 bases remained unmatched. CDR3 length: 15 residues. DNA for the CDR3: TGTGCCAGCAGTTACTCTGGGACAGGAGGCAATGAGCAGTTCTTC. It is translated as CASSYSGTGGNEQFF.

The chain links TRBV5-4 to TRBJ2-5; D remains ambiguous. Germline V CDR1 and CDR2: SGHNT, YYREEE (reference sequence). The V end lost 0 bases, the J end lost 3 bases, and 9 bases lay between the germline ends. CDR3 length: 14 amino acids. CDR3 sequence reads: CASSLDWKEETQYF. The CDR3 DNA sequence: TGTGCCAGCAGCTTGGATTGGAAAGAAGAGACCCAGTACTTC.

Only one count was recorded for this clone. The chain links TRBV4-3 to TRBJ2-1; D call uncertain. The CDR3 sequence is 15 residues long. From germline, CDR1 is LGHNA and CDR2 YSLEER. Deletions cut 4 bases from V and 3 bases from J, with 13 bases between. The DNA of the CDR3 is TGCGCCAGCAGCCCCAGTGGCGGCATCTACAATGAGCAGTTCTTC. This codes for CASSPSGGIYNEQFF.

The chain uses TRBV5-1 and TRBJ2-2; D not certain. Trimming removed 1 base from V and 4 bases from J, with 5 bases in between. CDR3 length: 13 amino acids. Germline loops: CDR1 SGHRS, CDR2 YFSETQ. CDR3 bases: TGCGCCAGCAGCTTGACTGTCACCGGGGAGCTGTTTTTT. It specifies CASSLTVTGELFF.

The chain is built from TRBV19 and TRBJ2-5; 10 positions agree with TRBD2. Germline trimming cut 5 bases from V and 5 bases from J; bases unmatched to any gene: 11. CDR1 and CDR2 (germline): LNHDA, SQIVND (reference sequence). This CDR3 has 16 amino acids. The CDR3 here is CASSDGTSVRAETQYF. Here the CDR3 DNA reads TGTGCCAGTAGTGATGGGACTAGCGTGCGAGCCGAGACCCAGTACTTC. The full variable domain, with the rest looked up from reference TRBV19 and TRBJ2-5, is DGGITQSPKYLFRKEGQNVTLSCEQNLNHDAMYWYRQDPGQGLRLIYYSQIVNDFQKGDIAEGYSVSREKKESFPLTVTSAQKNPTAFYLCASSDGTSVRAETQYFGPGTRLLVL.

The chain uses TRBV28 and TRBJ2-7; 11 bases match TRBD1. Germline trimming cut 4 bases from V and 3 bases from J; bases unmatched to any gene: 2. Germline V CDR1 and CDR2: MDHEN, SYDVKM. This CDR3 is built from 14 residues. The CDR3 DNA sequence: TGTGCCAGCAGTTCGGGACAGGGGGTCTACGAGCAGTACTTC. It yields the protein CASSSGQGVYEQYF.

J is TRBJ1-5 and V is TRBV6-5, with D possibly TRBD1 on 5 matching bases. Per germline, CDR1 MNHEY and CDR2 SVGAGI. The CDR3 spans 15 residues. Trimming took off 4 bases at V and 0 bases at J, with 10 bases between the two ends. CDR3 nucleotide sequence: TGTGCCAGCAGTTCAGCGCAGGGTAGCAATCAGCCCCAGCATTTT. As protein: CASSSAQGSNQPQHF.

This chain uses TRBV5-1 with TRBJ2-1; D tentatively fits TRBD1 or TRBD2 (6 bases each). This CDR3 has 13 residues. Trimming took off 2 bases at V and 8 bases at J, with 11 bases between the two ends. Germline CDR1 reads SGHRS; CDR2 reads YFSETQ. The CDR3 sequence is CASSFPGADEQFF. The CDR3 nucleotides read TGCGCCAGCAGCTTTCCGGGGGCGGATGAGCAGTTCTTC.

The CDR3 sequence: CAWSGRLVLETQYF. In nucleotides, the CDR3 is TGTGCCTGGAGTGGTAGACTAGTGCTGGAGACCCAGTACTTC. The gene calls are TRBV30 and TRBJ2-5; a possible D gene is TRBD2 (6 bases). Germline V CDR1 and CDR2: GTSNPN, SVGIG (reference sequence). This CDR3 comprises 14 residues. The V and J ends lost 1 base and 5 bases respectively, with 14 bases between them.

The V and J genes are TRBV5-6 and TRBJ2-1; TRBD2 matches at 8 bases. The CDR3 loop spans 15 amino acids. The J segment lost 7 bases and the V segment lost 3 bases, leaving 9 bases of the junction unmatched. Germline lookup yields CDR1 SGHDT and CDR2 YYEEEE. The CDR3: CASSSLTSVGNEQFF. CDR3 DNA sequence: TGTGCCAGCAGCTCTTTGACTAGCGTCGGTAATGAGCAGTTCTTC.

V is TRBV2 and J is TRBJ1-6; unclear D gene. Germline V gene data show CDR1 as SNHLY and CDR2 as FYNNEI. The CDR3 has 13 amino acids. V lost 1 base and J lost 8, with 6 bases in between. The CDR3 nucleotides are TGTGCCAGCAGTGAAGATCGGGATTCACCCCTCCACTTT. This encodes CASSEDRDSPLHF.

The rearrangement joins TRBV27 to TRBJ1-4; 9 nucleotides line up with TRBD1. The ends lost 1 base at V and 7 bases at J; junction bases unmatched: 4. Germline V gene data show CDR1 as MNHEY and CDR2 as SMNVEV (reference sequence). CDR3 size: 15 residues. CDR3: CASSLLGQGAEKLFF. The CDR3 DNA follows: TGTGCCAGCAGTTTATTGGGACAGGGTGCTGAAAAACTGTTTTTT.

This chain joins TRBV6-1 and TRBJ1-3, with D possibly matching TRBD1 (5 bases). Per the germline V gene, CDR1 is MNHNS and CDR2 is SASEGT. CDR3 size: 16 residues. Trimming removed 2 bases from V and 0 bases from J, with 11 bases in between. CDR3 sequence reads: CASSEMRGNSGNTIYF. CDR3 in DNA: TGTGCCAGCAGTGAAATGAGGGGCAACTCTGGAAACACCATATATTTT.

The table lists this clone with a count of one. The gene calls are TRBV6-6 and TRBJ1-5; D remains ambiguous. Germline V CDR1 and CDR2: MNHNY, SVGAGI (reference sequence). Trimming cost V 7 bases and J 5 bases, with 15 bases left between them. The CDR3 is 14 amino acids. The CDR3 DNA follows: TGTGCCAGCAATCCTACATACGGAGATCAGCCCCAGCATTTT. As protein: CASNPTYGDQPQHF.

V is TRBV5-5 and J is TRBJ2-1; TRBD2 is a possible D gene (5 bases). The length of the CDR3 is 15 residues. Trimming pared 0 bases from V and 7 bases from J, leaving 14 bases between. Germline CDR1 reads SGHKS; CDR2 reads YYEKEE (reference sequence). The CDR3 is CASSLGGLRTNEQFF. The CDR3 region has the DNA TGTGCCAGCAGCTTGGGTGGACTCAGGACTAATGAGCAGTTCTTC.

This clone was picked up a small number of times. The CDR3 bases are TGTGCCAGCAGCTTAGGTGACAGGAGTGCCTACGAGCAGTACTTC. This translates into CASSLGDRSAYEQYF. V gene TRBV7-2 combines with J gene TRBJ2-7; D possibly corresponds to TRBD1 (6 bases). The CDR3 runs to 15 residues. V gave up 1 base and J gave up 2 bases, with 12 bases separating them. Germline V gene sequence: CDR1 SGHTA, CDR2 FQGNSA.

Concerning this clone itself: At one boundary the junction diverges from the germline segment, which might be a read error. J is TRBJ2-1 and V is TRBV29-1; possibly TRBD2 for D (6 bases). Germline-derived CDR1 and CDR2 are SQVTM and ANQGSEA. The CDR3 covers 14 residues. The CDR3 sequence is CNVEVGSSYNEQFF. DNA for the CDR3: TGCAACGTTGAAGTCGGGAGCTCCTACAATGAGCAGTTCTTC.

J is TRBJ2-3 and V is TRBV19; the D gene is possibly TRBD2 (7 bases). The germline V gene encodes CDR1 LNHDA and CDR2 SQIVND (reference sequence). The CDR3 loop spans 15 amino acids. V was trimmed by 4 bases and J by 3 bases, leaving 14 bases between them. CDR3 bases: TGTGCCAGTAGTAAGGGGGAGGGTTCAACAGATACGCAGTATTTT. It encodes CASSKGEGSTDTQYF. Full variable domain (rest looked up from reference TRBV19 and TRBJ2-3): DGGITQSPKYLFRKEGQNVTLSCEQNLNHDAMYWYRQDPGQGLRLIYYSQIVNDFQKGDIAEGYSVSREKKESFPLTVTSAQKNPTAFYLCASSKGEGSTDTQYFGPGTRLTVL.

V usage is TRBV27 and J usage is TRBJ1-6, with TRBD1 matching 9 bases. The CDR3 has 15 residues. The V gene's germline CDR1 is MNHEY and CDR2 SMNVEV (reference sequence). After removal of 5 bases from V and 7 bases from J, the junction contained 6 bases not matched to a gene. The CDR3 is CASSPGQGTNSPLHF. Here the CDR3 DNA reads TGTGCCAGCAGTCCCGGACAGGGGACGAATTCACCCCTCCACTTT.